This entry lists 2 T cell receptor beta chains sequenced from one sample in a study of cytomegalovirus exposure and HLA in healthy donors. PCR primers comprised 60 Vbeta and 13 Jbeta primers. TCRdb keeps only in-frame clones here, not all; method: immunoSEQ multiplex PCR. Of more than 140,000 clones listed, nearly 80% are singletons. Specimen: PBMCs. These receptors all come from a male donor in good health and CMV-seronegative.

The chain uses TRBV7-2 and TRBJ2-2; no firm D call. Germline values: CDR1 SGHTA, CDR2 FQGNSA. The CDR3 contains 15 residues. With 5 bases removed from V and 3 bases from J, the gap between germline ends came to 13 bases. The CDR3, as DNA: TGTGCCAGCAGCCTTCGAGTTGATCACACCGGGGAGCTGTTTTTT. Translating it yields CASSLRVDHTGELFF.

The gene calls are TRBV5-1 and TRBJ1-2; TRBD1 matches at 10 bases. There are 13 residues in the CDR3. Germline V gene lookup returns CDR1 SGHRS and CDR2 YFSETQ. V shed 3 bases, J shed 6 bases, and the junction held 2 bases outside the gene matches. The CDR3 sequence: CASSSGTGDGYTF. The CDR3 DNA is TGCGCCAGCAGCTCAGGGACAGGGGATGGCTACACCTTC.